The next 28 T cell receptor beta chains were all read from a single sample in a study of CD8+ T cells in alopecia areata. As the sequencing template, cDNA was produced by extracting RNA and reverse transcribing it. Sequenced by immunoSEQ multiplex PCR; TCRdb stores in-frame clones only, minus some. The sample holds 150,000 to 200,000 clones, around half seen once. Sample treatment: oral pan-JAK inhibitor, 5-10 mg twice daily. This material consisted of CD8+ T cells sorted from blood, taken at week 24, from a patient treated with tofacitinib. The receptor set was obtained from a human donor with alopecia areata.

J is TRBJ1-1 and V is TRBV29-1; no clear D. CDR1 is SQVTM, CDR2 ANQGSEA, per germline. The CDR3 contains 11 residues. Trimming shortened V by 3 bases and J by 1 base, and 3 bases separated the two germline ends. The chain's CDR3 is CSVDSNTEAFF. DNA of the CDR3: TGCAGCGTTGATTCGAACACTGAAGCTTTCTTT. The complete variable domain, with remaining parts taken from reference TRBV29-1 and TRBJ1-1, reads SAVISQKPSRDICQRGTSLTIQCQVDSQVTMMFWYRQQPGQSLTLIATANQGSEATYESGFVIDKFPISRPNLTFSTLTVSNMSPEDSSIYLCSVDSNTEAFFGQGTRLTVV.

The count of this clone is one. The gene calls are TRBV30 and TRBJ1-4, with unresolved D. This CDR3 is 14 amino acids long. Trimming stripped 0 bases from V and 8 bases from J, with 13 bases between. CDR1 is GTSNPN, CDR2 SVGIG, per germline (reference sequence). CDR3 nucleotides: TGTGCCTGGAGTGTTGGCAGCGTGGGGGAAAAACTGTTTTTT. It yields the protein CAWSVGSVGEKLFF.

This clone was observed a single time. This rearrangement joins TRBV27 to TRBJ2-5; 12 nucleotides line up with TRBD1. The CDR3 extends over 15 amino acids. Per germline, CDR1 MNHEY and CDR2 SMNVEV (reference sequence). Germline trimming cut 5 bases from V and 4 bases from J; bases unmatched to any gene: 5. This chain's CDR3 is CASSGTGGSAETQYF. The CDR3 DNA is TGTGCCAGCAGTGGGACAGGGGGCTCGGCAGAGACCCAGTACTTC.

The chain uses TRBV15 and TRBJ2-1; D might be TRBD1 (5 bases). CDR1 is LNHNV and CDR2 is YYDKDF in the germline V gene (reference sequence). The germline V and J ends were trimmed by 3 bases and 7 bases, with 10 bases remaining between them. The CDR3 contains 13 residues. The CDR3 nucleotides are TGTGCCACCAGCAGCAGGGTTCGGAATGAGCAGTTCTTC. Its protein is CATSSRVRNEQFF.

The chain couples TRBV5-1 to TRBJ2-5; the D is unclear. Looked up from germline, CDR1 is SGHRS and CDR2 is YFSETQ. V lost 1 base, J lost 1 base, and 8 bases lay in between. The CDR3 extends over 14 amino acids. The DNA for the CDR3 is TGCGCCAGCAGCTTGTGGCAGACCCAAGAGACCCAGTACTTC. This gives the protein CASSLWQTQETQYF.

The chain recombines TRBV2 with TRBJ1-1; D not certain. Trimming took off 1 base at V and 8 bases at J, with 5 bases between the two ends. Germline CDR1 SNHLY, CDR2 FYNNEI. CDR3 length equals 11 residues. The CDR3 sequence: CASSEDREAFF. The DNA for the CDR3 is TGTGCCAGCAGTGAAGACAGAGAAGCTTTCTTT.

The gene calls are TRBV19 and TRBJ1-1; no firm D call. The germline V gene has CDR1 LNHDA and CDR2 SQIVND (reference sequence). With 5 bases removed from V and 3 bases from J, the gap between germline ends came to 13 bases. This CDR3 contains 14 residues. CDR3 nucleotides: TGTGCCAGTAGTTTACAGCTCGTGGACACTGAAGCTTTCTTT. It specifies CASSLQLVDTEAFF.

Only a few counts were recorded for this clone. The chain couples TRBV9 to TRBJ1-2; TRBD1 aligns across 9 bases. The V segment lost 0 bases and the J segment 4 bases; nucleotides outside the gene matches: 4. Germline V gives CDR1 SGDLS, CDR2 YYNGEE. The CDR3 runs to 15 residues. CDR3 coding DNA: TGTGCCAGCAGCGTAGCTGGGGACAGGGCCTATGGCTACACCTTC. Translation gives CASSVAGDRAYGYTF.

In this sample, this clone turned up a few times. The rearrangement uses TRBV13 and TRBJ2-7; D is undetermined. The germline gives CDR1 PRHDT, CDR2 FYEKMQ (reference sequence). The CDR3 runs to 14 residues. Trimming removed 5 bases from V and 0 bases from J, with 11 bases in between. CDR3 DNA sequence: TGTGCCAGCAGCCCCCCGATGAGCTCCTACGAGCAGTACTTC. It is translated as CASSPPMSSYEQYF. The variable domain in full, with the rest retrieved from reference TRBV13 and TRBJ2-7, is AAGVIQSPRHLIKEKRETATLKCYPIPRHDTVYWYQQGPGQDPQFLISFYEKMQSDKGSIPDRFSAQQFSDYHSELNMSSLELGDSALYFCASSPPMSSYEQYFGPGTRLTVT.

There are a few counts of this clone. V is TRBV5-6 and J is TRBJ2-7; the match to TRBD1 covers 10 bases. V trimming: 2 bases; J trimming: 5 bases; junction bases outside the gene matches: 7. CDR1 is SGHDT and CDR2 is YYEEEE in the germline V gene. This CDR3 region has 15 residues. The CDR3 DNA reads TGTGCCAGCAGCTTCGAGGGACAGGGGCAGCACGAGCAGTACTTC. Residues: CASSFEGQGQHEQYF. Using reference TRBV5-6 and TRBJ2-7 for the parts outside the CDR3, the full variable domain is DAGVTQSPTHLIKTRGQQVTLRCSPKSGHDTVSWYQQALGQGPQFIFQYYEEEERQRGNFPDRFSGHQFPNYSSELNVNALLLGDSALYLCASSFEGQGQHEQYFGPGTRLTVT.

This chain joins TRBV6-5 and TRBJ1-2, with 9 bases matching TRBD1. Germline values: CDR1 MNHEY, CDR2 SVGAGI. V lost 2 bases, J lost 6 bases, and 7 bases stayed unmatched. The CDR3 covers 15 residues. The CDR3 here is CASSYGDRELDGYTF. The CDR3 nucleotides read TGTGCCAGCAGTTACGGGGACAGGGAGTTGGATGGCTACACCTTC.

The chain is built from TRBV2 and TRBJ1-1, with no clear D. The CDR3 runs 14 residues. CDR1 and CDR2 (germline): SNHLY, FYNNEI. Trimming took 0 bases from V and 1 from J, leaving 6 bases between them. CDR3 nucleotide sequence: TGTGCCAGCAGTGAAGCCCTGGGGAACACTGAAGCTTTCTTT. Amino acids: CASSEALGNTEAFF.

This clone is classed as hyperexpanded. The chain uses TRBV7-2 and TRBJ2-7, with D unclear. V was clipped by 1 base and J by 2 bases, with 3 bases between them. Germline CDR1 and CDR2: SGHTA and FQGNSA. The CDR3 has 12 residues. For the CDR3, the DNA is TGTGCCAGCAGCTTAGGGGCCTACGAGCAGTACTTC. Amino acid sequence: CASSLGAYEQYF. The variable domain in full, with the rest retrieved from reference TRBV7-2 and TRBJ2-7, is GAGVSQSPSNKVTEKGKDVELRCDPISGHTALYWYRQSLGQGLEFLIYFQGNSAPDKSGLPSDRFSAERTGGSVSTLTIQRTQQEDSAVYLCASSLGAYEQYFGPGTRLTVT.

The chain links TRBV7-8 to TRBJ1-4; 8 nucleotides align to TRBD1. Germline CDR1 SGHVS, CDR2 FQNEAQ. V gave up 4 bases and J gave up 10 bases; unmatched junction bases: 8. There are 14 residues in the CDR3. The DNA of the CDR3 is TGTGCCAGCAGCTCCGGACAGGGTGAGGGAAAACTGTTTTTT. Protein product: CASSSGQGEGKLFF.

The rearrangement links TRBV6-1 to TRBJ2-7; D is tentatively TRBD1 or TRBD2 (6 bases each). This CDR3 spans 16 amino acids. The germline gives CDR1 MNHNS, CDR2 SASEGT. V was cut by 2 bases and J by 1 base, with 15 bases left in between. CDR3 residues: CASSELFRGLSYEQYF. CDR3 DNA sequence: TGTGCCAGCAGTGAATTATTCCGGGGGCTTTCCTACGAGCAGTACTTC.

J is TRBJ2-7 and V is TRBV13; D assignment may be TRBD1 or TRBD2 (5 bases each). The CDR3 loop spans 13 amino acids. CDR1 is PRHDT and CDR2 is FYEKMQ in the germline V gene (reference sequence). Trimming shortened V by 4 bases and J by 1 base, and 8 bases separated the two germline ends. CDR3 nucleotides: TGTGCCAGCAGCTCGTGGGGGTCCTACGAGCAGTACTTC. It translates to CASSSWGSYEQYF.

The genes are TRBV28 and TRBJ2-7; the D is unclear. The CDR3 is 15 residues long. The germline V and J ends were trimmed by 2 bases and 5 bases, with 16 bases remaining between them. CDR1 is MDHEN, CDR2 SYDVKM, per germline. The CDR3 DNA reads TGTGCCAGCAGTTTAGAACTAAAGGGCATCGACGAGCAGTACTTC. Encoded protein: CASSLELKGIDEQYF.

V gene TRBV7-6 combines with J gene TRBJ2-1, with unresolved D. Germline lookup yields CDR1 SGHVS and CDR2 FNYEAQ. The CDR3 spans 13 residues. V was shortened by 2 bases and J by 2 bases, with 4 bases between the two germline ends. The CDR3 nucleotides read TGTGCCAGCAGCTTACGGACCTACAATGAGCAGTTCTTC. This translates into CASSLRTYNEQFF.

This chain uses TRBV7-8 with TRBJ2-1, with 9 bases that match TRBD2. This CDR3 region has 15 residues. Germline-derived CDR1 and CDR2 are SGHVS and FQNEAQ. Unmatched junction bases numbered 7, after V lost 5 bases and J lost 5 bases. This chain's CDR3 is CASSPVAGANNEQFF. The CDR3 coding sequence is TGTGCCAGCAGCCCTGTAGCGGGGGCTAACAATGAGCAGTTCTTC.

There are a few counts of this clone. CDR3 residues: CASSLAESNVLTF. CDR3 nucleotides: TGTGCCAGCAGCTTAGCAGAGTCCAACGTCCTGACTTTC. The V call is TRBV7-9, the J call TRBJ2-6; D gene unclear. The CDR3 is 13 residues long. V lost 0 bases and J 8 bases, leaving 5 bases between the germline ends. Germline V gene data show CDR1 as SEHNR and CDR2 as FQNEAQ (reference sequence).

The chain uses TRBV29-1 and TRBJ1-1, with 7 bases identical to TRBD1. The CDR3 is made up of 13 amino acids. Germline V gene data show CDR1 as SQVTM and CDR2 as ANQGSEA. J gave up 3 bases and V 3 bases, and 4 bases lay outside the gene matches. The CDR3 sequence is CSVEGQTHTEAFF. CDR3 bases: TGCAGCGTTGAGGGACAGACACACACTGAAGCTTTCTTT.

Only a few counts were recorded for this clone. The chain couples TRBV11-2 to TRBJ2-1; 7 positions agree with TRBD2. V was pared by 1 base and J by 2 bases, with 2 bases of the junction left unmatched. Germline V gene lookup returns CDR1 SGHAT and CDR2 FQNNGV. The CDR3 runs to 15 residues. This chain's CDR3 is CASSLGRGAYNEQFF. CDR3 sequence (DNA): TGTGCCAGCAGCTTAGGACGGGGGGCCTACAATGAGCAGTTCTTC.

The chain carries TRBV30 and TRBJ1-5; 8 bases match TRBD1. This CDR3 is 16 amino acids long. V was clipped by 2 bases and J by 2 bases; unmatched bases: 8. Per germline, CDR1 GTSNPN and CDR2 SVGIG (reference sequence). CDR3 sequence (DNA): TGTGCCTGGAGTCTACCTCCGGGACAGGGCAATCAGCCCCAGCATTTT. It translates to CAWSLPPGQGNQPQHF.

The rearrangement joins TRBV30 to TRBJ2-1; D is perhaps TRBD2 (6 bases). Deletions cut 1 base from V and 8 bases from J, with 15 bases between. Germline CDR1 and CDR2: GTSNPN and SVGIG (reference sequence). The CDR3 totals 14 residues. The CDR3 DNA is TGTGCCTGGAGTGCCGGGACTCTAGATGATGAGCAGTTCTTC. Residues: CAWSAGTLDDEQFF.

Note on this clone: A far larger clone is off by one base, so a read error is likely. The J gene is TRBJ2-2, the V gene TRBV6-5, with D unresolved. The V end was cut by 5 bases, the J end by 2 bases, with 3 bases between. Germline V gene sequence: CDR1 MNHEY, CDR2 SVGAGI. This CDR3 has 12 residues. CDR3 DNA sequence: TGTGCCAGCAGTCTTAACACCGGGGAGCTGTTTTTT. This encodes CASSLNTGELFF.

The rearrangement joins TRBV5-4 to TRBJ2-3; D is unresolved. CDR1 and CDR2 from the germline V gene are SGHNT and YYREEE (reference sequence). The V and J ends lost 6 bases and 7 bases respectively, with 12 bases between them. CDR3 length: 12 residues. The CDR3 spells CASKGGTNTQYF. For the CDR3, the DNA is TGTGCCAGCAAAGGCGGAACTAATACGCAGTATTTT.

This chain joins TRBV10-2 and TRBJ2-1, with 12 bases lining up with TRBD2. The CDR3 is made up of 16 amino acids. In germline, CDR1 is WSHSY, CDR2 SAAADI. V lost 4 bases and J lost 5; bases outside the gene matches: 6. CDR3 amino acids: CASSALAGGPDNEQFF. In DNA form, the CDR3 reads TGCGCCAGCAGTGCCCTAGCGGGGGGGCCCGACAATGAGCAGTTCTTC.

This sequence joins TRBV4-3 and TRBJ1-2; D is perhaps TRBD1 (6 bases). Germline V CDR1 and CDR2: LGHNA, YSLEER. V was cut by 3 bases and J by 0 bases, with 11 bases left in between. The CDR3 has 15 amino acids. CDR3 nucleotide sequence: TGCGCCAGCAGCCAGGGACACACCTCTAACTATGGCTACACCTTC. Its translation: CASSQGHTSNYGYTF.